This T cell receptor beta chain derives from a study of HIV-infected patients and healthy controls. Points from the study as a whole: Compared with controls, mean Gini indices were significantly raised in HIV-infected repertoires, possibly indicating oligoclonality. Healthy controls shared more CDR3 sequences between individuals than HIV-infected patients did. Untreated HIV+ repertoires had roughly threefold fewer distinct CDR3s and lower Shannon diversity than healthy controls.

The CDR3 sequence is 16 residues long. After removal of 6 bases from V and 4 bases from J, the junction contained 17 bases not matched to a gene. Germline CDR1 is SQVTM and CDR2 is ANQGSEA. Around 0.5 ug RNA was reverse transcribed with alpha and beta constant-region primers. Using multiplexing indices, alpha and beta chain libraries were generated apart by chain-specific third strand synthesis. TCRdb itself ran the 5' RACE reads through MiXCR, one entry per CDR3 protein. The sample gives some 15,000 distinct CDR3 sequences, roughly 7.7% of which show up once; approximately 8% is in the top ten. Whole blood was used without fractionation, so all unsorted peripheral T cells were included. RNA came from roughly 2.3 ml of peripheral blood. Within the sample, this clonotype is medium-sized. The antigen remains undetermined.

Sequences were obtained from blood. The sequence came from an adult in good health. The V and J genes are TRBV29-1 and TRBJ2-5; 7 nucleotides align to TRBD2. CDR3 region: CSVSGTKDDGGETQYF. Written as DNA, the CDR3 is TGCAGCGTATCCGGGACTAAGGACGATGGAGGAGAGACCCAGTACTTC.